The entry below gives a single TCR beta chain sequence along with its context. This clone was seen a handful of times. The specificity of this receptor is unknown. No base quality values were provided; no much bigger clone lies one nucleotide off. At the junction V is shortened by 5 bases and J by 8 bases, with 12 bases in between. Per the germline V gene, SGHDN is the CDR1 and FVKESK is the CDR2. The CDR3 starts with the cysteine, ends with the phenylalanine, and has 13 residues. Solely the CDR3 DNA is kept, with 39 bases framed from the first base. These data are taken from a study of CXCR4 blockade with PD-1 therapy in pancreatic cancer (dated by TCRdb to the late 2010s). At the level of the whole study: Multiplex immunohistochemistry and TCRbeta immunosequencing of resected pancreatic ductal adenocarcinoma were combined in the study with ex vivo slice culture in which PD-1 and CXCR4 blockade were tested. To look at intratumoral heterogeneity, the researchers TCR-sequenced two geographically distinct regions from each of several tumors. Study-level results and caveats: Clonal expansion was observed in tumors, with a mean productive clonality of around 0.13 compared with roughly 0.048 in healthy blood, but no correlation between clonality and survival was found. The frequency of each amino acid clone correlated strongly with the number of distinct nucleotide rearrangements encoding that clone, suggesting convergent selection driven by common tumor antigens. Because only TCRbeta chains were sequenced, true antigen-specificity overlap among the convergent dominant clones remained unconfirmed, awaiting paired alpha-beta single-cell sequencing.

TCRbeta CDR3 regions were immunosequenced from extracted DNA using the immunoSEQ Assay at Adaptive Biotechnologies. From the authors' description of their analysis: To measure the absolute abundance of each unique TCRbeta CDR3, the sequences were collapsed and filtered. Clonality was defined as 1 minus Pielou's evenness, computed on productive in-frame rearrangements only. Regional overlap tracked the top 100 nucleotide rearrangements across paired samples, with Morisita index comparing paired versus unrelated samples. The immunoSEQ Rearrangement Details tool was used to assess whether nucleotide rearrangements converged onto identical amino acid sequences. Imported from immuneACCESS, the table was reduced by TCRdb to in-frame sequences with V and J called. These copies leave out some clones; in studies compared against another copy, an unresolved V gene accounts for under half, and the cause of the remainder is not known. V, J and clone size derive from that table, while D and trimming were established from the DNA sequence. The sample table holds some 4,500 clones, of which 50% to 60% were seen once. Roughly 13% of the sample is taken by the ten largest.

The patients who supplied the archived tumor blocks had received no neoadjuvant therapy before resection. The preserved-tissue arm of the study used roughly 30 surgical resection samples from 25 or so previously untreated pancreatic ductal adenocarcinoma patients. DNA for the resection arm was extracted from ten 5-micron curls of FFPE tumor cut next to the multiplex immunohistochemistry slide. The sequencing sample was made of tumor tissue. The source is a human donor with pancreatic ductal adenocarcinoma. The chain employs TRBV14 and TRBJ2-2; the D gene identity is not certain. The sequenced DNA is TGTGCCAGCAGCGGGCCCGGGTTTGGGGAGCTGTTTTTT. This is translated as CASSGPGFGELFF.